Below are 12 T cell receptor beta chains sequenced from a single sample in a study of T cells in Graves' hyperthyroidism and ophthalmopathy. TCR beta CDR3 regions were amplified from RNA transcripts. HTBI primers were used for first-round RT-PCR of the TCR CDR3. Each CDR3 protein gets one entry after TCRdb re-called the multiplex PCR reads with MiXCR. The sample has about 500,000 distinct CDR3 sequences; about a sixth are singletons. Sequencing was performed on blood. These receptors were taken from a young woman with Graves' ophthalmopathy.

The rearrangement joins TRBV5-6 to TRBJ2-2; 7 nucleotides line up with TRBD2. The CDR3 contains 15 residues. Germline V gene lookup returns CDR1 SGHDT and CDR2 YYEEEE. Trimming took 4 bases from V and 1 from J; bases not matched to a gene: 4. CDR3: CASSPAGVNTGELFF. Here the CDR3 DNA reads TGTGCCAGCAGCCCGGCGGGGGTGAACACCGGGGAGCTGTTTTTT.

This clonotype was seen a handful of times. V usage is TRBV3-1 and J usage is TRBJ1-2; TRBD1 might be the D (6 bases). CDR3 length: 15 residues. V dropped 4 bases and J dropped 7 bases, with 19 bases sitting between them. CDR1 is LGHDT, CDR2 YNNKEL, per germline (reference sequence). In nucleotides, the CDR3 is TGTGCCAGCAGCCCCACCGAGGGGGGCGGTAGTGGCTACACCTTC. Its translation is CASSPTEGGGSGYTF.

The chain recombines TRBV6-1 with TRBJ1-5; perhaps TRBD1 as D (5 bases). There are 14 residues in the CDR3. Germline V gene lookup returns CDR1 MNHNS and CDR2 SASEGT. The V gene lost 6 bases and the J gene lost 2 bases, with 11 bases spanning the gap. The CDR3 DNA reads TGTGCCAGCAGGGGGGACGGACGCAATCAGCCCCAGCATTTT. The encoded protein is CASRGDGRNQPQHF.

This clonotype has a count of ten or more. The chain couples TRBV2 to TRBJ1-4; the D gene is possibly TRBD1 (5 bases). This CDR3 has 14 amino acids. Trimming took off 1 base at V and 2 bases at J, with 5 bases between the two ends. Per the germline V gene, CDR1 is SNHLY and CDR2 is FYNNEI. CDR3 coding DNA: TGTGCCAGCAGTGAAGGGGGCACTAATGAAAAACTGTTTTTT. Its protein product is CASSEGGTNEKLFF. Variable domain in full (rest from reference TRBV2 and TRBJ1-4): EPEVTQTPSHQVTQMGQEVILRCVPISNHLYFYWYRQILGQKVEFLVSFYNNEISEKSEIFDDQFSVERPDGSNFTLKIRSTKLEDSAMYFCASSEGGTNEKLFFGSGTQLSVL.

The gene calls are TRBV29-1 and TRBJ1-5; the D is unclear. CDR1 is SQVTM, CDR2 ANQGSEA, per germline. V shed 6 bases and J shed 6 bases, with 12 bases lying between them. The CDR3 totals 12 residues. CDR3 protein: CSVRNEGQPQHF. CDR3 coding DNA: TGCAGCGTCCGAAATGAGGGTCAGCCCCAGCATTTT.

The sample holds many counts of this clonotype. This chain connects TRBV28 to TRBJ2-5; the D is unclear. Deletions cut 6 bases from V and 0 bases from J, with 11 bases between. The CDR3 spans 14 residues. From germline, CDR1 is MDHEN and CDR2 SYDVKM. This chain's CDR3 is CASSRTQYQETQYF. The CDR3 nucleotides are TGTGCCAGCAGCCGAACACAGTACCAAGAGACCCAGTACTTC. The full variable domain, completed using reference TRBV28 and TRBJ2-5, is DVKVTQSSRYLVKRTGEKVFLECVQDMDHENMFWYRQDPGLGLRLIYFSYDVKMKEKGDIPEGYSVSREKKERFSLILESASTNQTSMYLCASSRTQYQETQYFGPGTRLLVL.

This clonotype was picked up many times. The CDR3 bases are TGTGCCAGCAGCTTTGGGACGTCCTCCTACGAGCAGTACTTC. Its translation is CASSFGTSSYEQYF. The chain employs TRBV5-6 and TRBJ2-7; tentatively, D is TRBD1 or TRBD2 (5 bases each). The CDR3 consists of 14 residues. Germline V CDR1 and CDR2: SGHDT, YYEEEE. The ends were cut back, 2 bases at V and 0 bases at J, with 9 bases in the middle.

The chain has TRBV7-2 and TRBJ1-6, with D hard to call. V gave up 1 base and J gave up 9 bases, with 19 bases separating them. The V gene's germline CDR1 is SGHTA and CDR2 FQGNSA. This CDR3 comprises 17 residues. CDR3 sequence reads: CASSLGTGPLMGSPLHF. CDR3 sequence (DNA): TGTGCCAGCAGCTTAGGAACCGGGCCCCTTATGGGTTCACCCCTCCACTTT. The entire variable domain, with the rest obtained from reference TRBV7-2 and TRBJ1-6, is as follows: GAGVSQSPSNKVTEKGKDVELRCDPISGHTALYWYRQSLGQGLEFLIYFQGNSAPDKSGLPSDRFSAERTGGSVSTLTIQRTQQEDSAVYLCASSLGTGPLMGSPLHFGNGTRLTVT.

This clonotype was found once. The J gene is TRBJ1-4, the V gene TRBV20-1; 7 bases map to TRBD1. The CDR3 runs to 14 residues. Losses at the gene ends were 3 bases for V and 1 base for J; bases not matched to a gene: 2. The germline CDR1 and CDR2 sequences are DFQATT and SNEGSKA (reference sequence). This chain's CDR3 is CSARYRGTNEKLFF. CDR3 sequence (DNA): TGCAGTGCTAGGTACAGGGGAACTAATGAAAAACTGTTTTTT.

The sample holds many counts of this clonotype. The V and J genes are TRBV7-2 and TRBJ2-4, with a tentative D call TRBD1 (6 bases). The CDR3 extends over 16 amino acids. Deletions cut 5 bases from V and 0 bases from J, with 14 bases between. Germline V gene lookup returns CDR1 SGHTA and CDR2 FQGNSA. CDR3 amino acids: CASSPGQILAKNIQYF. The CDR3 region has the DNA TGTGCCAGCAGCCCCGGACAGATCCTAGCCAAAAACATTCAGTACTTC.

In this sample, this clonotype turned up many times. The chain employs TRBV7-3 and TRBJ2-2, with 9 nucleotides matching TRBD1. V dropped 5 bases and J dropped 5; count of bases not matched to a gene: 3. This CDR3 has 14 amino acids. Germline-derived CDR1 and CDR2 are SGHTA and FQGTGA. The CDR3 is CASSQGQGTGELFF. In nucleotides, the CDR3 is TGTGCCAGCAGCCAGGGACAGGGAACCGGGGAGCTGTTTTTT. Drawing the rest from reference TRBV7-3 and TRBJ2-2, the complete variable domain is GAGVSQTPSNKVTEKGKYVELRCDPISGHTALYWYRQSLGQGPEFLIYFQGTGAADDSGLPNDRFFAVRPEGSVSTLKIQRTERGDSAVYLCASSQGQGTGELFFGEGSRLTVL.

This chain links TRBV20-1 with TRBJ1-4; 10 positions agree with TRBD1. V was clipped by 2 bases and J by 0 bases; unmatched bases: 12. The CDR3 is made up of 19 amino acids. Looked up from germline, CDR1 is DFQATT and CDR2 is SNEGSKA (reference sequence). The CDR3 DNA follows: TGCAGTGCTAGACCAGGACAGGGGGGCAGAGATGCAACTAATGAAAAACTGTTTTTT. Its protein is CSARPGQGGRDATNEKLFF.